This T cell receptor (beta chain) was recovered during a study of CD4 T cells in relation to SARS-CoV-2 and coronaviruses. In the study overall: The restricting HLA molecule for shared crossreactive spike epitopes was mapped.

Clones were read by immunoSEQ multiplex PCR, and TCRdb kept only the in-frame ones, dropping some. The top ten clones hold 5.5% to 8.5% of a sample with about 36,000 clones, around 85% of them seen once. Cryopreserved PBMCs were CD4-enriched, then split into naive and memory cells. Findings and limits, study-wide: Pre-pandemic and post-infection samples never came from the same donor.

With regard to this clone: Its antigen is as yet unknown.

Trimming removed 0 bases at V and 2 bases at J, with 8 bases between. The CDR3 has 15 residues. Germline V gene data show CDR1 as SGHRS and CDR2 as YFSETQ. The sequencing sample was made of naive CD4+ T cells from PBMCs, cultured in vitro. Subset meaning: naive CD4+ T cells isolated by negative enrichment. The chain recombines TRBV5-1 with TRBJ2-2; D call uncertain. This clonotype was obtained from an adult with COVID-19. The CDR3 here is CASSLGQTNTGELFF. The CDR3 DNA is TGCGCCAGCAGCTTGGGCCAGACTAACACCGGGGAGCTGTTTTTT.